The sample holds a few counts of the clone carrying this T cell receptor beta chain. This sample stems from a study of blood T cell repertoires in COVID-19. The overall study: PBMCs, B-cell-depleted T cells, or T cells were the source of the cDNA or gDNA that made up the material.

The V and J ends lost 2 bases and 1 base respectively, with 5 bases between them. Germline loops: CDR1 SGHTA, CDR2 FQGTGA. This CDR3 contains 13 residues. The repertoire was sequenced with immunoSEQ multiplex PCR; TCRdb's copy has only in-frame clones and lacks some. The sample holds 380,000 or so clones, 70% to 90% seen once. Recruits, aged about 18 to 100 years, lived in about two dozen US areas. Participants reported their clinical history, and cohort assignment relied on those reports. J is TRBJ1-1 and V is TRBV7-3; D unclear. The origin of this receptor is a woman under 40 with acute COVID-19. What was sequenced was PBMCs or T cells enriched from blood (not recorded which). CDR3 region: CASSLEANTEAFF. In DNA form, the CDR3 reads TGTGCCAGCAGCTTAGAGGCGAACACTGAAGCTTTCTTT.